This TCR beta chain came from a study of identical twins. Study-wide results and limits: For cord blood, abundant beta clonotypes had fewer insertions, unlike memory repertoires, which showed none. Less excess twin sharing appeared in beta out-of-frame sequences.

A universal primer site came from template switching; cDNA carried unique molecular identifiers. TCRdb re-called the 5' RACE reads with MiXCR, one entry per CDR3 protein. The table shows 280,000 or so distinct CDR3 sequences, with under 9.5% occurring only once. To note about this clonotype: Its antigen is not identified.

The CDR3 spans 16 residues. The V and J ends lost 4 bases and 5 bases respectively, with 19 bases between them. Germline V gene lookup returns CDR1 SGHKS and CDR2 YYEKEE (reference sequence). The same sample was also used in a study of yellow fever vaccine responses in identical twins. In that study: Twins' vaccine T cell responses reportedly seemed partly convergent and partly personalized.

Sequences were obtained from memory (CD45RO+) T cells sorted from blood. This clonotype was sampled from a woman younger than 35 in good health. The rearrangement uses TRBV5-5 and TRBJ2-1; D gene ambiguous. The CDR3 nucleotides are TGTGCCAGCAGCCCCCGGGTCCTGACGTGGAACAATGAGCAGTTCTTC. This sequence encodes CASSPRVLTWNNEQFF. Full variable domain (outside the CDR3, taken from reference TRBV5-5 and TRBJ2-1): DAGVTQSPTHLIKTRGQQVTLRCSPISGHKSVSWYQQVLGQGPQFIFQYYEKEERGRGNFPDRFSARQFPNYSSELNVNALLLGDSALYLCASSPRVLTWNNEQFFGPGTRLTVL.